These T cell receptor beta chains were read from a single sample in a study of response to subunit inactivated influenza vaccine. TCRdb reprocessed the RT-PCR reads with MiXCR, giving one entry per CDR3 protein. The sample has hundreds of thousands of distinct CDR3 sequences, roughly 10% seen once. The sequenced sample was PBMCs from blood, obtained on the day of vaccination. These receptors all stem from a man aged 50-60 years who received an inactivated influenza vaccine. CDR3s include the opening cysteine and the closing phenylalanine or tryptophan. The order of the fields is CDR3 length, clone size, D gene, V gene, J gene, CDR3 protein, CDR3 DNA. The D gene is left open where the match is weak. The listing skips clone size in some rows; elsewhere it reads once, few, many or a size class.

cdr3_length: 15
clone_size: -
d_call: TRBD1
v_call: TRBV4-2
j_call: TRBJ1-6
cdr3_aa: CASSQGGTYNSPLHF
cdr3_nt: TGTGCCAGCAGTCAAGGGGGCACCTATAATTCACCCCTCCACTTT

cdr3_length: 14
clone_size: few
d_call: TRBD1
v_call: TRBV5-1
j_call: TRBJ1-6
cdr3_aa: CASSPDREISPLHF
cdr3_nt: TGCGCCAGCAGCCCTGACAGGGAGATATCACCCCTCCACTTT

cdr3_length: 16
clone_size: -
d_call: -
v_call: TRBV29-1
j_call: TRBJ2-1
cdr3_aa: CSEYPGLPSSYNEQFF
cdr3_nt: TGCAGCGAGTATCCGGGACTCCCTAGCTCCTACAATGAGCAGTTCTTC

cdr3_length: 16
clone_size: -
d_call: TRBD1
v_call: TRBV5-4
j_call: TRBJ2-7
cdr3_aa: CASSSTRGLLTYEQYF
cdr3_nt: TGTGCCAGCAGTAGTACCAGGGGGCTTTTAACCTACGAGCAGTACTTC

cdr3_length: 13
clone_size: -
d_call: TRBD2
v_call: TRBV7-2
j_call: TRBJ2-1
cdr3_aa: CASRRGMGDEQFF
cdr3_nt: TGTGCCAGCAGGCGGGGGATGGGCGATGAGCAGTTCTTC

cdr3_length: 15
clone_size: -
d_call: TRBD2
v_call: TRBV11-2
j_call: TRBJ2-1
cdr3_aa: CASSLGLAEHNEQFF
cdr3_nt: TGTGCCAGCAGCTTAGGACTAGCGGAGCACAATGAGCAGTTCTTC

cdr3_length: 15
clone_size: many
d_call: TRBD2
v_call: TRBV5-1
j_call: TRBJ2-5
cdr3_aa: CASFRTSGIQETQYF
cdr3_nt: TGCGCCAGCTTTAGGACTAGCGGAATTCAAGAGACCCAGTACTTC

cdr3_length: 13
clone_size: few
d_call: -
v_call: TRBV7-9
j_call: TRBJ1-1
cdr3_aa: CASSLAQSTQAFF
cdr3_nt: TGTGCCAGCAGCCTAGCTCAGAGCACTCAAGCTTTCTTT

cdr3_length: 15
clone_size: -
d_call: -
v_call: TRBV4-1
j_call: TRBJ2-7
cdr3_aa: CASSQDPGSLYEQYF
cdr3_nt: TGCGCCAGCAGCCAAGATCCAGGGAGCCTCTACGAGCAGTACTTC

cdr3_length: 15
clone_size: -
d_call: -
v_call: TRBV5-5
j_call: TRBJ2-5
cdr3_aa: CASSFFGPPRETQYF
cdr3_nt: TGTGCCAGCAGCTTTTTTGGTCCACCCCGGGAGACCCAGTACTTC

cdr3_length: 14
clone_size: few
d_call: TRBD2
v_call: TRBV7-2
j_call: TRBJ2-7
cdr3_aa: CASSPPSGPYEQYF
cdr3_nt: TGTGCCAGCAGCCCACCTAGCGGGCCGTACGAGCAGTACTTC

cdr3_length: 16
clone_size: few
d_call: TRBD2
v_call: TRBV4-1
j_call: TRBJ2-1
cdr3_aa: CASSQVDGGAYNEQFF
cdr3_nt: TGCGCCAGCAGCCAAGTGGACGGGGGGGCCTACAATGAGCAGTTCTTC

cdr3_length: 15
clone_size: many
d_call: TRBD2
v_call: TRBV5-1
j_call: TRBJ2-2
cdr3_aa: CASSRTSGVTGELFF
cdr3_nt: TGCGCCAGCAGCCGGACTAGCGGGGTCACCGGGGAGCTGTTTTTT

cdr3_length: 12
clone_size: few
d_call: -
v_call: TRBV30
j_call: TRBJ2-5
cdr3_aa: CAWSGQTETQYF
cdr3_nt: TGTGCCTGGAGCGGGCAGACCGAGACCCAGTACTTC

cdr3_length: 16
clone_size: few
d_call: TRBD2
v_call: TRBV6-2/TRBV6-3
j_call: TRBJ2-6
cdr3_aa: CASRASGRSGSNVLTF
cdr3_nt: TGTGCCAGCAGGGCCAGCGGGAGGTCTGGGTCCAACGTCCTGACTTTC

cdr3_length: 18
clone_size: few
d_call: -
v_call: TRBV9
j_call: TRBJ1-3
cdr3_aa: CASSLTPYAGEGGNTIYF
cdr3_nt: TGTGCCAGCAGCCTTACACCCTATGCCGGGGAAGGAGGAAACACCATATATTTT

cdr3_length: 16
clone_size: few
d_call: -
v_call: TRBV19
j_call: TRBJ2-1
cdr3_aa: CASTSPGGREPNEQFF
cdr3_nt: TGTGCCAGTACCTCCCCTGGGGGGCGGGAGCCTAATGAGCAGTTCTTC

cdr3_length: 14
clone_size: few
d_call: -
v_call: TRBV29-1
j_call: TRBJ2-3
cdr3_aa: CSVVARGRTDTQYF
cdr3_nt: TGCAGCGTTGTAGCGCGAGGTAGAACAGATACGCAGTATTTT